The present entry profiles one T cell receptor beta chain with its context. This clonotype was detected a few times. The specificity of this receptor is unknown. No qualities accompany the bases; no much larger clone lies one base away. Spanning cysteine to phenylalanine, the CDR3 consists of 17 amino acids. CDR3 DNA only is kept here, 51 bases in frame from base 1. V is trimmed back by 3 bases and J by 1 base, and the junction contains 9 bases that no gene match accounts for. CDR1 and CDR2 are drawn from the germline V gene (reference sequence): LNHNV, YYDKDF. TCR beta repertoires were profiled from peripheral blood of approximately 13 young patients with multiple sclerosis to demonstrate the VDJtools post-analysis software. The patients with multiple sclerosis were children and adolescents between roughly 6 and 17 years of age. The library was made by PCR. Sequencing was performed on an Illumina HiSeq 2500. To reduce PCR and sequencing biases, unique molecular identifiers were incorporated into the TCR beta cDNA libraries. Per 1 to 10 million input T cells, approximately 500,000 cDNA molecules were obtained, such that each molecule approximated one T cell. The patient libraries were prepared and sequenced with the same protocol used for the earlier healthy control dataset. Samples belonging to the same batch were prepared together, multiplexed and sequenced on a shared HiSeq lane. The study's own analysis went as follows. Raw barcoded reads were processed with MIGEC, and single-read molecular identifier groups were discarded before consensus assembly and CDR3 extraction. VDJtools was used for post-analysis of the clonotype tables, with diversity normalized by down-sampling every dataset to the smallest sample size. Repertoire overlap clustering matched CDR3 amino acid but not nucleotide sequences to correct batch-related cross-sample contamination. TCRdb ran its own pipeline on the public reads, namely fastp trimming at Q25 and MiXCR clone calling, and kept in-frame beta chains. When rows share a CDR3 protein, they turn into one entry using the most common DNA and genes. For this entry, the V and J calls and clone size follow TCRdb and not the study's own pipeline. The sample profile shows about 820,000 distinct CDR3 sequences; about 57% of them were found once. The biggest ten clones account for 4.6% of the sample.

These data belong to a study of post-analysis software for immune sequencing data (dated by TCRdb to the mid-2010s). General notes on the study: Recorded disease courses included relapsing-remitting, secondary progressive and progressive-relapsing multiple sclerosis, with some patients lacking subtype annotation. Patient repertoires were compared against 11 to 12 previously published healthy control repertoires from donors aged roughly 6 to 28 years. A subset of samples was prepared in parallel using single-end sample barcoding, then pooled and co-amplified after Illumina adapter ligation. Beyond this particular receptor, the publication reports: Normalized Chao1 diversity was significantly lower in multiple sclerosis patients than controls, suggesting substantial peripheral T-cell clonal expansion. The control group was slightly older than the multiple sclerosis patient group. Significantly higher frequencies in patients than in controls were found for roughly 5 TRBV segments, including TRBV5-6, TRBV5-1 and TRBV20-1. When samples were clustered directly using the F measure, samples prepared in the same batch co-clustered strongly, which prompted a batch-effect correction.

Sample: blood. The clonotype originates from a girl between 5 and 17 years old with multiple sclerosis. The rearrangement joined TRBV15 to TRBJ2-7; 10 bases in between match TRBD2. For the CDR3, the sequence is CATSRESSGGLSYEQYF. The DNA sequence is TGTGCCACCAGCAGGGAATCTAGCGGGGGACTTTCCTACGAGCAGTACTTC. The full variable domain, with segments outside the CDR3 supplied by the reference TRBV15 and TRBJ2-7 proteins, appears as DAMVIQNPRYQVTQFGKPVTLSCSQTLNHNVMYWYQQKSSQAPKLLFHYYDKDFNNEADTPDNFQSRRPNTSFCFLDIRSPGLGDTAMYLCATSRESSGGLSYEQYFGPGTRLTVT.